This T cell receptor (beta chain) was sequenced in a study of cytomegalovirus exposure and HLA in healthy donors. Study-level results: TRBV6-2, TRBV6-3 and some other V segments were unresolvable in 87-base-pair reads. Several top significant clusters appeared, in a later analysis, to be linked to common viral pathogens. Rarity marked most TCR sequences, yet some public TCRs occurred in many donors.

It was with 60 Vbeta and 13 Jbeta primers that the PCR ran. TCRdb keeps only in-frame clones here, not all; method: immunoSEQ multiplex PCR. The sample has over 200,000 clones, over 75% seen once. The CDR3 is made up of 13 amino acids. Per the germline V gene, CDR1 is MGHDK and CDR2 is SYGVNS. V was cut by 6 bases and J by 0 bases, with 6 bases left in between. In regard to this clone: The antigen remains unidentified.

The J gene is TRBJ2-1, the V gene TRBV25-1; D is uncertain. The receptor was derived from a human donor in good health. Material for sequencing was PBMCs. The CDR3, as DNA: TGTGCCAGCAGGGAGCTCTCCTACAATGAGCAGTTCTTC. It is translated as CASRELSYNEQFF.